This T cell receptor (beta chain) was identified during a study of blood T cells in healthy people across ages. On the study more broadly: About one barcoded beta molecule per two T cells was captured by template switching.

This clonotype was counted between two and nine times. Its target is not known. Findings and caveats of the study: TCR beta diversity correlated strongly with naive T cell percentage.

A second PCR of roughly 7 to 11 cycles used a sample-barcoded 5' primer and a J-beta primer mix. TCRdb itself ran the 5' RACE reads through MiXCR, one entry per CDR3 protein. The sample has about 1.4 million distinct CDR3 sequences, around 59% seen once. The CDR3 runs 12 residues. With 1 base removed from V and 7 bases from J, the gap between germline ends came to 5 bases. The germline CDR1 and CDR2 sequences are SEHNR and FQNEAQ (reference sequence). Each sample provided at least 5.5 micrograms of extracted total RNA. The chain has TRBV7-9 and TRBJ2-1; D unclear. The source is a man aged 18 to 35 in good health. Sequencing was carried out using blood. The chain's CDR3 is CASSLESNEQFF. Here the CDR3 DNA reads TGTGCCAGCAGCTTAGAGAGTAATGAGCAGTTCTTC.